This record covers a single T cell receptor beta chain. The data were produced by immunoSEQ multiplex PCR, yet TCRdb's version contains in-frame clones alone and is incomplete. The data hold about 320,000 clones, with roughly 87% observed a single time. This specimen comes from a study of blood T cell repertoires in COVID-19. Overall study context: There were acute and convalescent COVID-19 samples, and they came from the United States, Italy and Spain.

The CDR3 extends over 14 amino acids. The germline CDR1 and CDR2 sequences are MDHEN and SYDVKM. With 6 bases clipped from V and 7 bases from J, the junction kept 8 bases outside the gene matches. Cohort 3 recovered donors had two negative PCRs, clearance, or symptom resolution. The V gene is TRBV28, the J gene TRBJ1-5, with 8 bases lining up with TRBD1. The origin of this receptor is a woman between 18 and 29 years old who had recovered from COVID-19. The sample taken for sequencing was PBMCs or T cells enriched from blood (not recorded which). The CDR3 loop reads CASSPDREGQPQHF. The CDR3 DNA reads as TGTGCCAGCAGCCCGGACAGGGAGGGACAGCCCCAGCATTTT.